This T cell receptor beta chain stems from a study of shared clonotypes between healthy human individuals (dated by TCRdb to the early 2020s). Looking at the study overall: A couple of women and a few men aged 18 to 49 years were included in the cohort. To increase sequencing depth and limit assay-specific biases, TCR repertoire library preparation and sequencing were carried out by different laboratories using diverse techniques. To estimate repertoire size and how much clonotypes are shared between individuals, the study performed deep sequencing of blood TCR repertoires from five healthy adults. Per donor, three plates each were used for CD4 naive and CD4 memory, two for CD8 naive, and one for CD8 memory. Leukapheresis yielded between about 0.9 and 10 billion PBMCs per donor. Summary of the overall study and its limitations: Sampling was limited to blood, and TCR repertoires in tissue likely differ from TCR repertoires in blood. Compared with non-shared clonotypes, clonotypes shared by all four sorted-subset donors had higher generation probabilities. Sharing across four donors was observed for 4.5% to 6.5% of naive CD4, over 3% of naive CD8, over 2% of memory CD4, and around 0.4% of memory CD8 clonotypes. Because the study included only a small number of donors, the genetic and exposure-history diversity represented was limited. Larger estimated clonotype richness was generally found for naive subsets than for memory subsets. Pairwise subsampling indicated that sequencing depth was expected to affect the degree of clonotype sharing among donors. Incomplete sequencing was indicated by rarefaction of sorted-subset datasets, despite the large sequencing depth.

CDR1 and CDR2 were assigned from the germline V gene as MDHEN and SYDVKM. The CDR3 measures 15 amino acids from cysteine to phenylalanine. Just the 45-base CDR3 DNA is kept, in frame starting at base 1. The germline ends are 17 bases apart after V is trimmed by 7 bases and J by 1 base. On this clone itself: Its target antigen remains unknown. The record has no base qualities; no much larger clone is one base away.

Healthy HIV-negative adults with no recently reported acute infections or vaccinations were included as donors. Every donor was a Caucasian adult residing in Nashville, Tennessee, USA. Magnetic negative selection was used to enrich CD4+ T cells, after which naive cells were positively selected on CD45RA and the negative fraction became the memory subset. Blood was obtained by leukapheresis, after which PBMCs were separated by Ficoll-Histopaque density gradient centrifugation and cryopreserved in liquid nitrogen vapor phase. Analytical flow cytometry was used to check the purity and quantity of each magnetically sorted T cell population. Each sorted fraction had its genomic DNA isolated and then quantified by UV absorbance on a Nanodrop 2000c. TCR CDR3 regions were amplified from genomic DNA by multiplex PCR using the deep immunoSEQ assay. For each cell subset, the extracted genomic DNA was distributed evenly across all wells of several immunoSEQ 96-well plates, and each plate served as one replicate. Each replicate PCR for sorted subsets received about 200 ng genomic DNA, equal to tens of thousands of T cell genomes. Purified libraries were quantified with a Qubit 3.0 fluorometer, sized on a Bioanalyzer 2100, and re-quantified with the KAPA Library Quantification kit. Each immunoSEQ 96-well plate was sequenced on its own single-read 150-cycle Illumina NextSeq 550 flow cell. Per the original workflow: Because the immunoSEQ output held only junctional sequences and lacked quality scores, the filtering could not match the filtering applied to full-length reads. To assign V/J genes and CDR3, sequences were annotated using PyIR, a Python wrapper for IgBLAST v1.9, with IMGT germline references. Reads with weak V/J assignments (E-value above 1e-6), missing CDR3, stop codons, out-of-frame junctions, or ambiguous translated residues were removed. A V3J clonotype was defined by an identical inferred V gene, J gene, and CDR3 amino acid sequence. To compute the percentage overlap between repertoires, the number of shared unique clonotypes was divided by the size of the smaller repertoire. Three approaches were used to assess repertoire richness: RTK rarefaction, the Chao1 estimator, and Recon v2.1 estimates of unobserved clonotypes. Generation probabilities for all TCRbeta clonotypes obtained by the gDNA method from a few donors were computed using OLGA. Here the immuneACCESS table is served through TCRdb, limited to in-frame sequences with V and J called. Missing clones are a known gap in these copies; in checked studies unresolved V genes cover under half, and the rest lacks a known reason. That table furnishes V, J and clone size, whereas the DNA furnished D and trimming. The sample data list about 2.4 million clones, and 80% to 95% of these were observed just once. The ten biggest clones cover around 0.37% of the sample.

This TCR derives from a man aged 18 to 29 in good health. Some clones in this sample may be carry-over from other donors' samples. The sample was naive CD4+ T cells from PBMCs. Reading the label with the study, this specimen's cell subset or site is: CD45RA+ positively selected. The V and J segments used are TRBV28 and TRBJ2-7, with no confidently assigned D gene. The nucleotides are TGTGCCAGCAACCCTTTTGGGGTGGCATCCTACGAGCAGTACTTC. Its protein is CASNPFGVASYEQYF. Extended through the reference TRBV28 and TRBJ2-7 proteins, this CDR3 yields the full variable domain: DVKVTQSSRYLVKRTGEKVFLECVQDMDHENMFWYRQDPGLGLRLIYFSYDVKMKEKGDIPEGYSVSREKKERFSLILESASTNQTSMYLCASNPFGVASYEQYFGPGTRLTVT.